The rows below give T cell receptor beta chains drawn from one sample of a study of T cells in localized non-small cell lung cancer. Sequencing used immunoSEQ multiplex PCR; TCRdb keeps in-frame clones, though not all of them. This repertoire shows over 45,000 clones, about 72% found once; its top ten account for roughly a sixth. The specimen was peripheral blood, collected before any cancer treatment. These receptors originate from a man aged 35-75 years with stage I squamous cell lung carcinoma. Both conserved end residues are part of each CDR3. The order of the fields is V gene, D gene, clone size, J gene, CDR3 DNA, CDR3 protein. The D gene is left open where the match is weak. Part of the rows lack a size; the others show once, few, many or a class for expanded clones.

v_gene: TRBV2
d_gene: TRBD2
abundance: .
j_gene: TRBJ2-2
CDR3nt: TGTGCCAGCAGTGAAGGGGTAGCGGGTGATAACACCGGGGAGCTGTTTTTT
CDR3aa: CASSEGVAGDNTGELFF

v_gene: TRBV27
d_gene: TRBD1
abundance: .
j_gene: TRBJ2-1
CDR3nt: TGTGCCAGCAGAAGACAGGGGGACAATGAGCAGTTCTTC
CDR3aa: CASRRQGDNEQFF

v_gene: TRBV9
d_gene: .
abundance: .
j_gene: TRBJ2-2
CDR3nt: TGTGCCAGCAGCGTAGATGTCGGGGAGCTGTTTTTT
CDR3aa: CASSVDVGELFF

v_gene: TRBV5-8
d_gene: TRBD1
abundance: .
j_gene: TRBJ2-2
CDR3nt: TGTGCCAGCAGCTTAGCACAGGGGGCCGGCGGGGAGCTGTTTTTT
CDR3aa: CASSLAQGAGGELFF

v_gene: TRBV9
d_gene: .
abundance: .
j_gene: TRBJ1-5
CDR3nt: TGTGCCAGCAGCGCGCCCCCACGCAGCCTGCCCCAGCATTTT
CDR3aa: CASSAPPRSLPQHF

v_gene: TRBV6-5
d_gene: TRBD2
abundance: .
j_gene: TRBJ2-3
CDR3nt: TGTGCCAGCAGTTACTCTAGCGGGGGGACCGGAGATACGCAGTATTTT
CDR3aa: CASSYSSGGTGDTQYF

v_gene: TRBV2
d_gene: .
abundance: .
j_gene: TRBJ1-2
CDR3nt: TGTGCCAGGAACAGGCGTTCCTTCTATGGCTACACCTTC
CDR3aa: CARNRRSFYGYTF

v_gene: TRBV5-1
d_gene: .
abundance: .
j_gene: TRBJ2-7
CDR3nt: TGCGCCAGCAGCATCCGGAGTTACGAGCAGTACTTC
CDR3aa: CASSIRSYEQYF

v_gene: TRBV4-3
d_gene: .
abundance: few
j_gene: TRBJ2-7
CDR3nt: TGCGCCAGCAGCCAAGATGATTGGGGGCGATACGAGCAGTACTTC
CDR3aa: CASSQDDWGRYEQYF

v_gene: TRBV28
d_gene: TRBD1
abundance: few
j_gene: TRBJ2-7
CDR3nt: TGTGCCAGCAGTTCTATAGGGACAGGGGCTTACTACGAGCAGTACTTC
CDR3aa: CASSSIGTGAYYEQYF

v_gene: TRBV6-1
d_gene: .
abundance: .
j_gene: TRBJ2-1
CDR3nt: TGTGCCAGCAGTGAACAGGGGGGGTCCAGGAATGAGCAGTTCTTC
CDR3aa: CASSEQGGSRNEQFF

v_gene: TRBV28
d_gene: .
abundance: .
j_gene: TRBJ2-7
CDR3nt: TGTGCCAGCTTTACCAGAACAGGGTCCTACGAGCAGTACTTC
CDR3aa: CASFTRTGSYEQYF

v_gene: TRBV19
d_gene: .
abundance: .
j_gene: TRBJ1-5
CDR3nt: TGTGCCAGTAGTATAGGACAGGCCGTGTATCAGCCCCAGCATTTT
CDR3aa: CASSIGQAVYQPQHF

v_gene: TRBV30
d_gene: .
abundance: .
j_gene: TRBJ2-7
CDR3nt: TGTGCCTGGAACAAAGGGGGGTCCTACGAGCAGTACTTC
CDR3aa: CAWNKGGSYEQYF

v_gene: TRBV28
d_gene: .
abundance: .
j_gene: TRBJ1-1
CDR3nt: TGTGCCAGCAGTCCGACAAGGGCTGGGGTCAAGGCTTTCTTT
CDR3aa: CASSPTRAGVKAFF

v_gene: TRBV27
d_gene: TRBD1
abundance: once
j_gene: TRBJ1-1
CDR3nt: TGTGCCAGCAGTTTGGTGGGACAGGGGAGGACTGAAGCTTTCTTT
CDR3aa: CASSLVGQGRTEAFF

v_gene: TRBV7-8
d_gene: .
abundance: few
j_gene: TRBJ1-1
CDR3nt: TGTGCCAGCAGCTTAGCCACCCTCTTAGGGGCTTTCTTT
CDR3aa: CASSLATLLGAFF

v_gene: TRBV7-8
d_gene: .
abundance: .
j_gene: TRBJ2-3
CDR3nt: TGTGCCAGCAGCCGTTATCCGAGGGCGACTAGTTCAGATACGCAGTATTTT
CDR3aa: CASSRYPRATSSDTQYF

v_gene: TRBV28
d_gene: .
abundance: .
j_gene: TRBJ2-7
CDR3nt: TGTGCCGCCAAGGCCGGGCCTTCCTACGAGCAGTACTTC
CDR3aa: CAAKAGPSYEQYF

v_gene: TRBV7-9
d_gene: TRBD1
abundance: .
j_gene: TRBJ2-7
CDR3nt: TGTGCCAGCAGCCCCGGGACAGGGCTTTACGAGCAGTACTTC
CDR3aa: CASSPGTGLYEQYF

v_gene: TRBV28
d_gene: .
abundance: .
j_gene: TRBJ1-1
CDR3nt: TGTGCCAGCACGGGGGGGCCCGGTGAAGCTTTCTTT
CDR3aa: CASTGGPGEAFF

v_gene: TRBV7-9
d_gene: TRBD1
abundance: .
j_gene: TRBJ1-2
CDR3nt: TGTGCCAGCAGCTTGGGCACTACAGGGGAGGGTGGCTACACCTTC
CDR3aa: CASSLGTTGEGGYTF

v_gene: TRBV6-5
d_gene: .
abundance: .
j_gene: TRBJ1-2
CDR3nt: TGTGCCAGCAGACCCCAGGGGCCAGCTAACTATGGCTACACCTTC
CDR3aa: CASRPQGPANYGYTF

v_gene: TRBV7-2
d_gene: .
abundance: .
j_gene: TRBJ1-2
CDR3nt: TGTGCCAGCAGCTTAACCCTCTATGGCTACACCTTC
CDR3aa: CASSLTLYGYTF